These 10 T cell receptor beta chains came from one sample sequenced in a study of vaccination effects on CD4 cells after COVID-19. Only in-frame clones appear in the TCRdb table, and some are missing; sequencing was by immunoSEQ multiplex PCR. This sample has under 65,000 clones, with 80% found just once. Viral peptide pool expansion of antigen-specific CD4+ T cells preceded sequencing in the ViraFEST assay. Following 10 days of culture, CD4+ T cells were isolated. For these receptors, no antigen is known. The sample was CD4+ T cells from PBMCs cultured with HCoV-229E spike peptides, taken before COVID-19 vaccination. The receptors come from a human donor who received a COVID-19 vaccine.

V is TRBV10-1 and J is TRBJ2-5; D is unclear. Germline CDR1 reads WNHNN; CDR2 reads SYGVQD (reference sequence). V was shortened by 3 bases and J by 5 bases, with 10 bases between the two germline ends. This CDR3 is 13 amino acids long. The CDR3 protein is CASSDKQPETQYF. Written as DNA, the CDR3 is TGCGCCAGCAGTGATAAGCAGCCGGAGACCCAGTACTTC.

V gene TRBV19 combines with J gene TRBJ1-5; 9 nucleotides match TRBD1. The trim removed 5 bases at V and 3 bases at J, leaving 8 bases unmatched. From germline, CDR1 is LNHDA and CDR2 SQIVND (reference sequence). This CDR3 region has 16 residues. The chain's CDR3 is CASSEGTGRINQPQHF. The CDR3 coding sequence is TGTGCCAGTAGTGAAGGGACAGGGAGAATCAATCAGCCCCAGCATTTT.

The rearrangement uses TRBV7-2 and TRBJ1-2; D uncertain. V lost 5 bases and J 2 bases, leaving 12 bases between the germline ends. Germline V lookup: CDR1 SGHTA, CDR2 FQGNSA. This CDR3 has 14 amino acids. CDR3 loop: CASSPRGENYGYTF. The DNA of the CDR3 is TGTGCCAGCAGCCCTAGAGGCGAAAACTATGGCTACACCTTC.

CDR3 sequence: CASSTSGQISNQPQHF. The CDR3 DNA follows: TGTGCCAGCAGCACCTCGGGGCAGATTAGCAATCAGCCCCAGCATTTT. The chain joins TRBV7-2 to TRBJ1-5, with D tentatively TRBD1 (5 bases). V lost 5 bases and J 0 bases, leaving 14 bases between the germline ends. The CDR3 has 16 residues. Per the germline V gene, CDR1 is SGHTA and CDR2 is FQGNSA.

V and J are TRBV24-1 and TRBJ2-3; 7 bases are a match to TRBD1. This CDR3 contains 17 residues. Germline V gene data show CDR1 as KGHDR and CDR2 as SFDVKD. V shed 3 bases, J shed 4 bases, and the junction held 12 bases outside the gene matches. For the CDR3, the DNA is TGTGCCACCAGTGATCTGAGGGACAGAATAGGGGCAGATACGCAGTATTTT. Amino acid sequence: CATSDLRDRIGADTQYF.

The chain carries TRBV18 and TRBJ1-6; D is unresolved. Trimming pared 1 base from V and 7 bases from J, leaving 8 bases between. Germline-derived CDR1 and CDR2 are KGHSH and LQKENI. The CDR3 consists of 14 residues. CDR3 sequence reads: CASSPQEANSPLHF. CDR3 nucleotide sequence: TGTGCCAGCTCACCACAGGAGGCAAATTCACCCCTCCACTTT.

CDR3 DNA: TGTGCCAGCAGTCGTCAGGCAGATCAAGAGACCCAGTACTTC. It codes for CASSRQADQETQYF. This sequence joins TRBV27 and TRBJ2-5; the D is unclear. V lost 5 bases, J lost 2 bases, and 12 bases lay in between. Germline CDR1 is MNHEY and CDR2 is SMNVEV (reference sequence). This CDR3 contains 14 residues.

The chain links TRBV5-5 to TRBJ1-1; no clear D. The CDR3 totals 13 residues. Germline V gene sequence: CDR1 SGHKS, CDR2 YYEKEE (reference sequence). Trimming removed 0 bases at V and 4 bases at J, with 7 bases between. The CDR3 reads CASSLVEITEAFF. CDR3 coding DNA: TGTGCCAGCAGCTTGGTGGAAATCACTGAAGCTTTCTTT.

The CDR3 sequence: CASSLVGVDTGELFF. The CDR3 DNA sequence: TGCGCCAGCAGCTTGGTAGGGGTCGACACCGGGGAGCTGTTTTTT. The chain is built from TRBV5-1 and TRBJ2-2; D is perhaps TRBD1 (5 bases). V lost 0 bases and J lost 3, with 9 bases in between. CDR3 length equals 15 residues. In germline, CDR1 is SGHRS, CDR2 YFSETQ.

The rearrangement uses TRBV30 and TRBJ1-3; D call uncertain. The CDR3 is 17 residues long. Trimming cost V 2 bases and J 0 bases, with 17 bases left between them. Per the germline V gene, CDR1 is GTSNPN and CDR2 is SVGIG (reference sequence). The CDR3 loop is CAWSLSRTYLSGNTIYF. The DNA for the CDR3 is TGTGCCTGGAGTTTAAGCCGCACCTACCTCTCTGGAAACACCATATATTTT.